This TCR beta chain originates from a study of blood T cell repertoires in COVID-19 (dated by TCRdb to 2019 to 2021). Context from the whole study: Collaborator samples came from the United States, Italy and Spain and covered acute and convalescent phases of COVID-19. The dataset comprised deeply sampled blood TCRbeta repertoires from subjects exposed to, actively infected with, or recovered from COVID-19. A freely available public database, intended as a resource for researchers studying the immune response to SARS-CoV-2, is where the repertoires were released. The material from the prospective study consisted of cDNA or gDNA derived from T cells, B-cell-depleted T cells, or PBMCs. A de-identified subject ID, COVID-19 status, age in years and sex were almost always included in the sample metadata. The samples were drawn from two sources: the first 160 participants of the ongoing ImmuneRACE study, and 1,000 to 1,500 subjects contributed by 6 global collaborators. Where available, HLA class I and class II types were taken from metadata supplied by the sample provider and were not determined by assay-based typing. The research as a whole found: How much clinical and demographic metadata was included differed by source and by participant, and the metadata was provided uncurated.

Comments on this clone: There is no known antigen for this receptor. No per-base quality is available; no much larger clone lies one base away.

In the prospective study, participants were roughly 18 to 100 years old, resided in approximately 22 geographic areas of the United States, and were enrolled through a virtual design. To assign participants to cohorts, the prospective study relied on clinical history that participants themselves reported in a screening survey and a study questionnaire. For ImmuneRACE Cohort 3, a participant was defined as recovered based on two consecutive negative NP/OP PCR tests, clearance by a healthcare professional, or resolution of symptoms. In the prospective study, whole blood, serum and a nasopharyngeal or oropharyngeal swab were collected from each participant by mobile phlebotomists. Additional blood draws and questionnaires over an approximately two-month period could optionally be provided by prospective study participants. Before DNA extraction, blood samples from the prospective study were shipped at room temperature or frozen.

CDR1 SGHVS and CDR2 FQNEAQ are derived from the germline V gene. Trimming costs V 5 bases and J 2 bases, and their ends lie 9 bases apart. Counted from cysteine to phenylalanine, this CDR3 has 13 amino acids. The CDR3 DNA has 39 bases and is translated from base 1. TCRbeta CDR3 regions were amplified from genomic DNA using the immunoSEQ Assay, a bias-controlled multiplex PCR. Processing in the source paper ran as follows. Within the assay, amplification of reference gene primers was used to estimate how many nucleated cells each sample contained. To quantify the absolute abundance of each unique TCRbeta CDR3 rearrangement, sequence reads were collapsed and filtered. For each sample, productive Simpson clonality was calculated by taking the square root of Simpson's diversity index across productive rearrangements. TCRdb mirrors the immuneACCESS table, restricted to in-frame sequences. Some clones are absent from its copies; in checked studies, under half trace to an unresolved V gene, and the reason for the others is unknown. That table furnishes V, J and clone size, whereas the DNA furnished D and trimming. The sample data list roughly 380,000 clones, and around 87% of these were observed just once. The ten largest make up 1% to 1.5% of the sample.

The sequenced material came from PBMCs or T cells enriched from blood (not recorded which). The rearranged segments are TRBV7-8 and TRBJ1-2; no D segment can be confidently identified. This receptor was obtained from a man younger than 40 who had recovered from COVID-19. The sequenced DNA is TGTGCCAGCAGCCCCTACCCGAACTATGGCTACACCTTC. Its product reads: CASSPYPNYGYTF.